Shown below are 9 T cell receptor beta chains from a single sample sequenced in a study of Ad26.COV2.S vaccination and SARS-CoV-2 variants. The table came from immunoSEQ multiplex PCR; TCRdb's copy has only in-frame clones and leaves some out. The sample contains over 450,000 clones, around 89% of which appear only once. As for treatment: approximately 18 received Ad26.COV2.S at low or high dose, single or two shots; roughly five received placebo; per-sample allocation not given. Samples were taken on day 63 after the first vaccine or placebo injection. Sequencing was performed on peripheral blood, taken in a trial of Ad26.COV2.S vaccine versus placebo. Receptors originate from a person aged 18-65 years who received the Ad26.COV2.S COVID-19 vaccine or a placebo.

The chain recombines TRBV28 with TRBJ2-5, with D possibly TRBD1 on 6 matching bases. CDR3 length: 14 amino acids. V lost 5 bases to trimming and J lost 7 bases, with 17 bases between them. Germline CDR1 MDHEN, CDR2 SYDVKM. For the CDR3, the DNA is TGTGCCAGCAGTCTACAGGGCACGGTGGGGACCCAGTACTTC. Translating it yields CASSLQGTVGTQYF.

The V gene is TRBV5-8, the J gene TRBJ2-6; D is perhaps TRBD1 or TRBD2 (6 bases each). Trimming took off 0 bases at V and 1 base at J, with 8 bases between the two ends. Germline V gene lookup returns CDR1 SGHTS and CDR2 YDEGEE. CDR3 size: 16 residues. CDR3 sequence: CASSLEGGSGANVLTF. The DNA of the CDR3 is TGTGCCAGCAGCTTGGAGGGGGGATCTGGGGCCAACGTCCTGACTTTC.

CDR3 DNA: TGTGCCAGCTCATTGGGGAGCGGGGGAAGCTCCTACAATGAGCAGTTCTTC. This translates into CASSLGSGGSSYNEQFF. V and J are TRBV18 and TRBJ2-1; 8 nucleotides agree with TRBD2. Germline V lookup: CDR1 KGHSH, CDR2 LQKENI. The CDR3 totals 17 residues. Germline trimming cut 5 bases from V and 0 bases from J; bases unmatched to any gene: 9.

The V gene is TRBV12-3 or TRBV12-4, the J gene TRBJ2-5; unclear D gene. CDR3 length equals 13 residues. V dropped 3 bases and J dropped 7 bases, with 12 bases sitting between them. The CDR3 coding sequence is TGTGCCAGCAGTTTCAGCCGACTTGGGACCCAGTACTTC. Protein sequence: CASSFSRLGTQYF.

This chain uses TRBV30 with TRBJ1-4; D is unresolved. Trimming stripped 0 bases from V and 7 bases from J, with 9 bases between. Germline lookup yields CDR1 GTSNPN and CDR2 SVGIG (reference sequence). The CDR3 loop spans 13 amino acids. CDR3 DNA sequence: TGTGCCTGGAGTGTCTTGGCGGGTGAAAAACTGTTTTTT. Protein: CAWSVLAGEKLFF.

The rearrangement uses TRBV5-1 and TRBJ2-7; D gene unclear. This CDR3 has 15 amino acids. Germline V gene sequence: CDR1 SGHRS, CDR2 YFSETQ. The V and J ends lost 0 bases and 1 base respectively, with 11 bases between them. The DNA of the CDR3 is TGCGCCAGCAGCTTGGGAGGAACCGCTTCCTACGAGCAGTACTTC. Its translation is CASSLGGTASYEQYF.

In this sample, this clone turned up once. J is TRBJ2-5 and V is TRBV7-9; D is possibly TRBD1 or TRBD2 (5 bases each). The V gene lost 6 bases and the J gene lost 9 bases, with 20 bases spanning the gap. Germline values: CDR1 SEHNR, CDR2 FQNEAQ (reference sequence). This CDR3 has 14 residues. For the CDR3, the DNA is TGTGCCAGCAGGGGGGTGAGAGGGCAAGATTCCCAGTACTTC. This sequence encodes CASRGVRGQDSQYF.

V gene TRBV4-2 combines with J gene TRBJ2-7, with unresolved D. V lost 1 base and J lost 1, with 11 bases in between. Per germline, CDR1 LGHNA and CDR2 YNFKEQ. CDR3 size: 15 residues. The CDR3 is CASSQGDGRSYEQYF. CDR3 sequence (DNA): TGTGCCAGCAGCCAAGGGGATGGGCGGTCCTACGAGCAGTACTTC.

The genes are TRBV9 and TRBJ2-5, with 8 bases identical to TRBD2. The length of the CDR3 is 14 residues. Per the germline V gene, CDR1 is SGDLS and CDR2 is YYNGEE. Trimming at V came to 7 bases and at J to 3 bases, leaving 8 bases not matched to a gene. The CDR3 spells CASGPRGAEETQYF. The CDR3 bases are TGTGCCAGCGGGCCGCGGGGGGCTGAAGAGACCCAGTACTTC.